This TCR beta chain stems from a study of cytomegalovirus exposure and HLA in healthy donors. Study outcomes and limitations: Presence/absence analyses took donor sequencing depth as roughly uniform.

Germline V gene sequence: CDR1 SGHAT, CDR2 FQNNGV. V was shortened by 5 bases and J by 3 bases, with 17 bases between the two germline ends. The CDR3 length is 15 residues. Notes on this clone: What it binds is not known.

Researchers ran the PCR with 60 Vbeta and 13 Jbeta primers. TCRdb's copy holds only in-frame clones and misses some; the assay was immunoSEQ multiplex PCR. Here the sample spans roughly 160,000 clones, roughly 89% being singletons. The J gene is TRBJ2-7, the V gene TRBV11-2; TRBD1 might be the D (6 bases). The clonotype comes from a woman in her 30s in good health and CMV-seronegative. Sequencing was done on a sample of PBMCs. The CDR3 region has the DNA TGTGCCAGCAGCAGGTGGGGGACAATGAACTACGAGCAGTACTTC. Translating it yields CASSRWGTMNYEQYF.